These 28 T cell receptor beta chains were all obtained from the same sample, sequenced in a study of T cells after posttransplantation cyclophosphamide. This table comes from immunoSEQ multiplex PCR, and its TCRdb copy is limited to in-frame clones, with some not included. The table lists 40,000 to 45,000 clones, with no singletons. The sample was PBMCs. The origin of the receptors is a man aged 35-49 years in good health, CMV-negative, and a related stem cell transplant donor.

This clone was seen only a few times. The chain joins TRBV9 to TRBJ2-1; D gene unclear. Germline loops: CDR1 SGDLS, CDR2 YYNGEE. Trimming left V 4 bases short and J 6 bases short, with 8 bases between. The CDR3 covers 12 residues. The CDR3 nucleotides are TGTGCCAGCAGCTCCCTAGGCAATGAGCAGTTCTTC. It specifies CASSSLGNEQFF. The full variable domain, rest sourced from reference TRBV9 and TRBJ2-1, is DSGVTQTPKHLITATGQRVTLRCSPRSGDLSVYWYQQSLDQGLQFLIQYYNGEERAKGNILERFSAQQFPDLHSELNLSSLELGDSALYFCASSSLGNEQFFGPGTRLTVL.

This clone was counted many times. The chain employs TRBV7-3 and TRBJ2-2; 7 bases align to TRBD1. The CDR3 length is 15 residues. Germline V gives CDR1 SGHTA, CDR2 FQGTGA. The junction had 8 bases not matched to a gene; V was cut back by 5 bases and J by 5 bases. CDR3: CASSLGGGWTGELFF. The DNA for the CDR3 is TGTGCCAGCAGCCTAGGGGGCGGATGGACCGGGGAGCTGTTTTTT. The whole variable domain, filled in from reference TRBV7-3 and TRBJ2-2, reads GAGVSQTPSNKVTEKGKYVELRCDPISGHTALYWYRQSLGQGPEFLIYFQGTGAADDSGLPNDRFFAVRPEGSVSTLKIQRTERGDSAVYLCASSLGGGWTGELFFGEGSRLTVL.

At least ten counts were recorded for this clone. In the same sample, other DNA sequences code for this CDR3. The chain combines TRBV12-5 with TRBJ2-2, with D possibly being TRBD2 (6 bases). The germline gives CDR1 LGHNT, CDR2 FRNRAP. The CDR3 has 14 residues. V lost 4 bases and J 2 bases, leaving 8 bases between the germline ends. The CDR3 coding sequence is TGTGCTAGTGGTTCCGGGAGCAACACCGGGGAGCTGTTTTTT. Encoded protein: CASGSGSNTGELFF.

This clone turned up a few times. The chain links TRBV21-1 to TRBJ2-5; the DNA was not compared with TRBD2, the D call given in the table. TRBV21-1 is assigned pseudogene status. The length of the CDR3 is 22 residues. The CDR3 DNA reads as TGTGCCAGCACCGTTCCCTTTTGGGGGAGGGGCGTAATAGGGCGGGATTCAGAGACCCAGTACTTC. Amino acid sequence: CASTVPFWGRGVIGRDSETQYF.

This clone was detected many times. The chain is built from TRBV5-1 and TRBJ1-3; TRBD1 aligns across 7 bases. This CDR3 contains 14 residues. Per the germline V gene, CDR1 is SGHRS and CDR2 is YFSETQ. The V gene end was trimmed by 0 bases and the J gene end by 8 bases; junction bases not matched to a gene: 5. The CDR3 DNA reads as TGCGCCAGCAGCTTGGCAGACAGGGCCGACACCATATATTTT. Amino acids: CASSLADRADTIYF. The variable domain in full, completed from reference TRBV5-1 and TRBJ1-3, reads KAGVTQTPRYLIKTRGQQVTLSCSPISGHRSVSWYQQTPGQGLQFLFEYFSETQRNKGNFPGRFSGRQFSNSRSEMNVSTLELGDSALYLCASSLADRADTIYFGEGSWLTVV.

At least ten counts were recorded for this clone. CDR3 bases: TGTGCCAGCAGCTCACGGGGAGGCACCGGGGAGCTGTTTTTT. Translation: CASSSRGGTGELFF. This chain joins TRBV5-6 and TRBJ2-2; a possible D gene is TRBD2 (6 bases). With 3 bases removed from V and 4 bases from J, the gap between germline ends came to 10 bases. Germline V gene lookup returns CDR1 SGHDT and CDR2 YYEEEE. CDR3 length: 14 amino acids.

The sample holds many counts of this clone. The chain links TRBV29-1 to TRBJ2-1, with TRBD1 as a possible D gene (5 bases). The CDR3 has 13 residues. Trimming shortened V by 1 base and J by 5 bases, and 9 bases separated the two germline ends. Germline V gene sequence: CDR1 SQVTM, CDR2 ANQGSEA. CDR3 DNA: TGCAGCGTTGAAGGGGGCAAAGACAATGAGCAGTTCTTC. Translating it yields CSVEGGKDNEQFF.

This clone has just a few counts. The chain employs TRBV5-1 and TRBJ2-5; tentative D call: TRBD2 (6 bases). The CDR3 runs 14 residues. Germline assignment: CDR1 SGHRS and CDR2 YFSETQ. Trimming removed 5 bases at V and 5 bases at J, with 16 bases between. The DNA of the CDR3 is TGCGCCAGCAGTCGGGACTCCTTTTCTGAGACCCAGTACTTC. Encoded protein: CASSRDSFSETQYF.

The chain carries TRBV2 and TRBJ1-1; TRBD1 is a possible D gene (6 bases). The CDR3 contains 14 residues. V gave up 8 bases and J gave up 6 bases, with 19 bases separating them. The germline V gene encodes CDR1 SNHLY and CDR2 FYNNEI. CDR3 sequence: CASVPQEGGPEAFF. The CDR3 DNA reads as TGTGCCAGCGTCCCACAGGAAGGGGGACCTGAAGCTTTCTTT.

This clone has at least ten counts. The chain carries TRBV27 and TRBJ2-2; the D gene is possibly TRBD2 (5 bases). The V gene lost 7 bases and the J gene lost 4 bases, with 16 bases spanning the gap. CDR1 is MNHEY and CDR2 is SMNVEV in the germline V gene (reference sequence). This CDR3 region has 15 residues. As DNA, the CDR3 is TGTGCCAGCACATTAAACGCAGGAGGCACCGGGGAGCTGTTTTTT. It is translated as CASTLNAGGTGELFF.

This clone was found many times. This sequence joins TRBV6-1 and TRBJ2-7, with D possibly matching TRBD2 (5 bases). Germline V lookup: CDR1 MNHNS, CDR2 SASEGT. CDR3 length: 13 residues. The ends were cut back, 4 bases at V and 6 bases at J, with 13 bases in the middle. Here the CDR3 DNA reads TGTGCCAGCAGTGGGGAGAGAGGAGGCGAGCAGTACGTC. This codes for CASSGERGGEQYV.

This clone occurred a few times. J is TRBJ2-1 and V is TRBV5-1; D is unclear. CDR1 is SGHRS, CDR2 YFSETQ, per germline. The CDR3 is made up of 11 amino acids. V was pared by 5 bases and J by 6 bases, with 6 bases between. CDR3 residues: CASREFNEQFF. The CDR3 DNA is TGCGCCAGCAGGGAGTTCAATGAGCAGTTCTTC.

This clone was seen at least ten times. This rearrangement joins TRBV7-2 to TRBJ2-5; D unresolved. This CDR3 has 12 amino acids. Germline assignment: CDR1 SGHTA and CDR2 FQGNSA. Deletions cut 6 bases from V and 1 base from J, with 6 bases between. The CDR3 region is CASRQSQETQYF. CDR3 DNA sequence: TGTGCCAGCAGACAGAGCCAAGAGACCCAGTACTTC.

The sample holds many counts of this clone. This sequence joins TRBV7-8 and TRBJ1-2; D may be TRBD1 (6 bases). The CDR3 consists of 15 residues. V lost 5 bases, J lost 5 bases, and 18 bases lay in between. Germline assignment: CDR1 SGHVS and CDR2 FQNEAQ. The CDR3 protein is CASSPGTPSGYGYTF. DNA of the CDR3: TGTGCCAGCAGCCCAGGGACACCCTCCGGTTATGGCTACACCTTC. The variable domain in full, with the rest retrieved from reference TRBV7-8 and TRBJ1-2, is GAGVSQSPRYKVAKRGQDVALRCDPISGHVSLFWYQQALGQGPEFLTYFQNEAQLDKSGLPSDRFFAERPEGSVSTLKIQRTQQEDSAVYLCASSPGTPSGYGYTFGSGTRLTVV.

At least ten counts were recorded for this clone. The chain has TRBV2 and TRBJ1-4; no firm D call. Trimming left V 6 bases short and J 7 bases short, with 12 bases between. The CDR3 has 13 amino acids. CDR1 is SNHLY and CDR2 is FYNNEI in the germline V gene. The chain's CDR3 is CASSYSSVEKLFF. The CDR3 DNA reads TGTGCCAGCAGCTATTCCTCTGTTGAAAAACTGTTTTTT.

This clone has at least ten counts. The rearrangement joins TRBV15 to TRBJ2-2; tentatively, D is TRBD2 (7 bases). From germline, CDR1 is LNHNV and CDR2 YYDKDF (reference sequence). With 3 bases removed from V and 0 bases from J, the gap between germline ends came to 14 bases. The CDR3 is 17 residues long. The CDR3 is CATSRGRGAPNTGELFF. As DNA, the CDR3 is TGTGCCACCAGCAGGGGGAGGGGGGCACCGAACACCGGGGAGCTGTTTTTT.

This clone has a count of ten or more. The chain is built from TRBV6-5 and TRBJ1-5, with a tentative D call TRBD1 (6 bases). Germline V gene sequence: CDR1 MNHEY, CDR2 SVGAGI. Between the trimmed V and J ends, which lost 5 bases and 4 bases, there was a span of 12 bases. The CDR3 spans 14 residues. This CDR3 reads CASSEDSLNQPQHF. DNA of the CDR3: TGTGCCAGCAGTGAGGACAGTCTTAATCAGCCCCAGCATTTT.

Only a few counts were recorded for this clone. This rearrangement joins TRBV21-1 to TRBJ2-7; the table's TRBD1 call for D was not verified on the DNA. TRBV21-1 is a pseudogene locus. The CDR3 is made up of 20 amino acids. Here the CDR3 DNA reads TGTGCCAGCCGCAATAGGGACAGGGTGAACGAAGGGCTCAAGTGTAACGAGCAGTACTTC. Translating it yields CASRNRDRVNEGLKCNEQYF.

V is TRBV28 and J is TRBJ1-5; tentative D call: TRBD1 (6 bases). V was clipped by 7 bases and J by 0 bases, with 13 bases between them. CDR3 length equals 15 residues. The germline V gene has CDR1 MDHEN and CDR2 SYDVKM. The CDR3 region has the DNA TGTGCCAGCAATAGAGACAGGTATAGCAATCAGCCCCAGCATTTT. The encoded protein is CASNRDRYSNQPQHF.

This clone occurred a few times. The chain couples TRBV27 to TRBJ2-1; TRBD2 is a possible D gene (6 bases). Germline assignment: CDR1 MNHEY and CDR2 SMNVEV (reference sequence). The CDR3 extends over 14 amino acids. Trimming took 5 bases from V and 2 from J, leaving 10 bases between them. CDR3 in amino acids: CASSGGFPYNEQFF. Here the CDR3 DNA reads TGTGCCAGCAGTGGGGGGTTCCCCTACAATGAGCAGTTCTTC.

This clone was seen repeatedly, ten times or more. The chain uses TRBV6-1 and TRBJ1-1, with 8 bases matching TRBD1. CDR3 length: 14 amino acids. Germline lookup yields CDR1 MNHNS and CDR2 SASEGT. Trimming cost V 5 bases and J 0 bases; bases outside gene matches: 2. The DNA for the CDR3 is TGTGCCAGCAGTCGACAGGGGATGAACACTGAAGCTTTCTTT. It encodes CASSRQGMNTEAFF.

This clone was counted at least ten times. The V and J genes are TRBV19 and TRBJ2-5, with unresolved D. Trimming left V 4 bases short and J 5 bases short, with 14 bases between. CDR1 is LNHDA, CDR2 SQIVND, per germline (reference sequence). The CDR3 consists of 14 residues. The CDR3 loop is CASSKIEREETQYF. The CDR3 region has the DNA TGTGCCAGTAGTAAGATAGAGCGAGAGGAGACCCAGTACTTC.

This clone has ten or more counts. A read error may produce the germline difference seen at one junction end. The rearrangement links TRBV5-6 to TRBJ1-6; 8 nucleotides agree with TRBD1. This CDR3 is 14 amino acids long. CDR1 is SGHDT and CDR2 is YYEEEE in the germline V gene. The CDR3 nucleotides read TGTGCCAGCAGCGGACCAGGACAGGGCCGCTATCGTTACTTT. Translating gives CASSGPGQGRYRYF.

This clone was picked up many times. The rearrangement joins TRBV5-6 to TRBJ1-2, with D tentatively TRBD1 (6 bases). V was cut by 0 bases and J by 4 bases, with 16 bases left in between. Germline values: CDR1 SGHDT, CDR2 YYEEEE. This CDR3 region has 16 residues. CDR3 in DNA: TGTGCCAGCAGCTTGGTTGGGCAGGGGTCCTCCTATGGCTACACCTTC. Protein product: CASSLVGQGSSYGYTF.

This clone has a count of ten or more. The gene calls are TRBV6-1 and TRBJ2-3, with TRBD2 identical over 7 bases. The CDR3 covers 16 residues. J gave up 4 bases and V 4 bases, and 11 bases lay outside the gene matches. Germline CDR1 is MNHNS and CDR2 is SASEGT. CDR3 DNA: TGTGCCAGCAGTGTGTTCTTGGCGGGAGCATCAGATACGCAGTATTTT. Protein sequence: CASSVFLAGASDTQYF.

The genes are TRBV18 and TRBJ1-3; D gene unclear. This CDR3 comprises 14 residues. V was pared by 2 bases and J by 8 bases, with 13 bases between. Germline CDR1 reads KGHSH; CDR2 reads LQKENI. Here the CDR3 DNA reads TGTGCCAGCTCACCAAATTCCGGGTTGGACACCATATATTTT. It yields the protein CASSPNSGLDTIYF.

This clone has just a few counts. This chain uses TRBV18 with TRBJ2-2; TRBD1 is a possible D gene (5 bases). The CDR3 runs 14 residues. V lost 3 bases and J lost 5, with 10 bases in between. Germline values: CDR1 KGHSH, CDR2 LQKENI. The DNA of the CDR3 is TGTGCCAGCTCACCGCTAGGGGTTACCGGGGAGCTGTTTTTT. Translated: CASSPLGVTGELFF.

This clone has a count of ten or more. The V gene is TRBV9, the J gene TRBJ2-1; 9 bases are shared with TRBD2. The germline V gene has CDR1 SGDLS and CDR2 YYNGEE. The CDR3 consists of 14 residues. Germline trimming cut 0 bases from V and 7 bases from J; bases unmatched to any gene: 2. The CDR3 loop reads CASSVEAGGNEQFF. CDR3 bases: TGTGCCAGCAGCGTAGAAGCGGGGGGAAATGAGCAGTTCTTC.